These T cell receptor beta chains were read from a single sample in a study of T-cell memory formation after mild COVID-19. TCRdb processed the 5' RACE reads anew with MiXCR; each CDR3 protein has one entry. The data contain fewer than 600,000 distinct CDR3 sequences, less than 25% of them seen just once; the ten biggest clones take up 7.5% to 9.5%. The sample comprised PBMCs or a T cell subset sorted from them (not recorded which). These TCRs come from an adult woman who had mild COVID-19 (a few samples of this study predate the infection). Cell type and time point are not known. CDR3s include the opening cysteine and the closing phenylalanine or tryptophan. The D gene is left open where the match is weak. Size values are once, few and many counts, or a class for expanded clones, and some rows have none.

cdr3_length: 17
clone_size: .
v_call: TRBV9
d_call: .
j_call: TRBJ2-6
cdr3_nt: TGTGCCAGCAGCGTTACAGGGAACCCCTCTGGGGCCAACGTCCTGACTTTC
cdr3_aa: CASSVTGNPSGANVLTF

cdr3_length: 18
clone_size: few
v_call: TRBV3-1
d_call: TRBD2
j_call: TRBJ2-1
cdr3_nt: TGTGCCAGCAGAACCGGGACTAGCGGGAGGGCAACCTACAATGAGCAGTTCTTC
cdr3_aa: CASRTGTSGRATYNEQFF

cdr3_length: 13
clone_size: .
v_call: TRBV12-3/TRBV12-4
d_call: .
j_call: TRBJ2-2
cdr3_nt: TGTGCCAGCAGAAAGGGGCAGTCCGGGGAGCTGTTTTTT
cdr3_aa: CASRKGQSGELFF

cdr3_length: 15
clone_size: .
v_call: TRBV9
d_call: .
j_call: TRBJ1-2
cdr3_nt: TGTGCCAGCAGCGTCAGCAGGAGACCTAACTATGGCTACACCTTC
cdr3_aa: CASSVSRRPNYGYTF

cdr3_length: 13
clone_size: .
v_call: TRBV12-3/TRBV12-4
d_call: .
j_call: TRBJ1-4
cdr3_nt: TGTGCCAGCACCCCGGCCCTGCATGAAAAACTGTTTTTT
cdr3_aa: CASTPALHEKLFF

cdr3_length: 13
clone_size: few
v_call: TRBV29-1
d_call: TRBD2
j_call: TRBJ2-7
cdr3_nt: TGCAGCGTTGAGGGACTAGCGGGGGGCGAGCAGTACTTC
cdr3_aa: CSVEGLAGGEQYF

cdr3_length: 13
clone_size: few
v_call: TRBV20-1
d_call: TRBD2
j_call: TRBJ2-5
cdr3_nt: TGCAGTGCCTCGGGACTAGCGGTAAAGACCCAGTACTTC
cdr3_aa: CSASGLAVKTQYF

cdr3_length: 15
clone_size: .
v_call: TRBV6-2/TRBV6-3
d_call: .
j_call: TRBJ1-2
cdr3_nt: TGTGCCAGCAGCATGACTGCCTCCTTCGGACGTGGCTACACCTTC
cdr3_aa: CASSMTASFGRGYTF

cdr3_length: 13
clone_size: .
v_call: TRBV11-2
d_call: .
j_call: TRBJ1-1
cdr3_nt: TGTGCCAGCAGCTCCGACGGTAGCACTGAAGCTTTCTTT
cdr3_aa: CASSSDGSTEAFF

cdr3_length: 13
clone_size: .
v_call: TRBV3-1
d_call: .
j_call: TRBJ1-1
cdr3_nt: TGTGCCAGCAGCCAAGTGAAGGGGACTGAAGCTTTCTTT
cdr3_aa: CASSQVKGTEAFF

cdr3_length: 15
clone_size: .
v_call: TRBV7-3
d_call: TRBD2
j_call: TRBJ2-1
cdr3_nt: TGTGCCAGCAGCCCAGGGACTAGCGTAGACAATGAGCAGTTCTTC
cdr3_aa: CASSPGTSVDNEQFF

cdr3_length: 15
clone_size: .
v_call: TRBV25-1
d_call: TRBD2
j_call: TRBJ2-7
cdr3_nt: TGTGCCAGCAGTGAATCTAGCGGGTCGATTTACGAGCAGTACTTC
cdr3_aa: CASSESSGSIYEQYF

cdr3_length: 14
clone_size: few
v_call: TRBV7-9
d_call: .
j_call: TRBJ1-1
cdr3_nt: TGTGCCAGCAGCCTCGGACCGAGCAGCACTGAAGCTTTCTTT
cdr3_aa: CASSLGPSSTEAFF

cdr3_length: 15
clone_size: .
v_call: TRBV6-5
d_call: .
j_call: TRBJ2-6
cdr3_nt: TGTGCCACGTCGGGGGGCCACTCTGGGGCCAACGTCCTGACTTTC
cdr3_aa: CATSGGHSGANVLTF

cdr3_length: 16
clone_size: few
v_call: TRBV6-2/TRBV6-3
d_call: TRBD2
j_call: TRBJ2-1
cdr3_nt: TGTGCCAGCAGTTCTCCAGGGACTAGCGGTGTTAATGAGCAGTTCTTC
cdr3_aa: CASSSPGTSGVNEQFF

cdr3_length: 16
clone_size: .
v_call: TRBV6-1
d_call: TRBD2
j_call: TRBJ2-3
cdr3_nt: TGTGCCAGCAGTGCCCTACCCCATCTAGCGGGGGTTACTGCAGATTTT
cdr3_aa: CASSALPHLAGVTADF

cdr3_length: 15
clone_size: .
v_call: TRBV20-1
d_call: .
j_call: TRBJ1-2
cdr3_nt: TGCAGTGCTAGGGGGACTTCGAGCGCTAACTATGGCTACACCTTC
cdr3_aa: CSARGTSSANYGYTF

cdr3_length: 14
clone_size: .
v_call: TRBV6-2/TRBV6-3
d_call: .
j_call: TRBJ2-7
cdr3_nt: TGTGCCAGCTTCCCGGAGGTGGGCCGCTACGAGCAGTACTTC
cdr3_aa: CASFPEVGRYEQYF

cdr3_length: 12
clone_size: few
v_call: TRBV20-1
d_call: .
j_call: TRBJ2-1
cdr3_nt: TGCAGTGCTAGAGACATGCGGAGTCTGCAGTTCTTC
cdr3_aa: CSARDMRSLQFF

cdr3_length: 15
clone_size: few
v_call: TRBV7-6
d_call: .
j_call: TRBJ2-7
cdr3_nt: TGTGCCAGCAGCCCCGGGGCGACTGGGTCCTACGAGCAGTACTTC
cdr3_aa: CASSPGATGSYEQYF

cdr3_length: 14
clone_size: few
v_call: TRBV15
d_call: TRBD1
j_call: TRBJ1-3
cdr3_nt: TGTGCCACCAACCCAGGGGGGTCTGGAAACACCATATATTTT
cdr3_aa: CATNPGGSGNTIYF

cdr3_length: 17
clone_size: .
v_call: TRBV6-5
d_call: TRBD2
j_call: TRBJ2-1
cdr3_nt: TGTGCCAGCAGTTACCGTACTGGACTAGCGGCCTACAATGAGCAGTTCTTC
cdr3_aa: CASSYRTGLAAYNEQFF

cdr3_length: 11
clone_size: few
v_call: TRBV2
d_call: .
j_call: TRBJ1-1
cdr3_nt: TGTGCCAGCAGTGGGATGACTGAAGCTTTCTTT
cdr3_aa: CASSGMTEAFF

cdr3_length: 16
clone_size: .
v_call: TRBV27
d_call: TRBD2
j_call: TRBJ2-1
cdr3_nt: TGTGCCAGCAGTTTAGGGGGACTAGTGCCTTACAATGAGCAGTTCTTC
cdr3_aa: CASSLGGLVPYNEQFF

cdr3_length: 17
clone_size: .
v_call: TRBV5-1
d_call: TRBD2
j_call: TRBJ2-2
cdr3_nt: TGCGCCAGCAGCCGACCTGGACTAGCGGGGGATTCCGGGGAGCTGTTTTTT
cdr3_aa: CASSRPGLAGDSGELFF

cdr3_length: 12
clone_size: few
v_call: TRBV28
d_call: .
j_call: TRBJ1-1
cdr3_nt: TGTGCCAGCAGTAAGATGAACACTGAAGCTTTCTTT
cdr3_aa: CASSKMNTEAFF

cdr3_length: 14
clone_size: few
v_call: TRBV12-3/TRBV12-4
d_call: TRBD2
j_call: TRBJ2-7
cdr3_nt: TGTGCCAGCAGTTCCAGCGGGATTCACTACGAGCAGTACTTC
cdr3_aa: CASSSSGIHYEQYF

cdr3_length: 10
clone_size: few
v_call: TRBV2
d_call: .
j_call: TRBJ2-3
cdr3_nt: TGTGCCAGCAGTGAACTGGACCCTTATTTT
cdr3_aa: CASSELDPYF

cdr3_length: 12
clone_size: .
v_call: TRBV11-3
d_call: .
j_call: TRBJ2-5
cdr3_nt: TGTGCCAGCAGCTTCGGCCAGGGTACCCAGTACTTC
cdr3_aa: CASSFGQGTQYF

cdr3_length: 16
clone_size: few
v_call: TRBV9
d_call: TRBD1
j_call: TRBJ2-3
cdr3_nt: TGTGCCAGCAGCGCCAACAGGGGAACCGCCACAGATACGCAGTATTTT
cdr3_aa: CASSANRGTATDTQYF

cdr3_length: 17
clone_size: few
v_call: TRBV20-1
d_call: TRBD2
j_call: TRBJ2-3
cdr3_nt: TGCAGTGCTAGTGGGACTAGCGGGCCCAACCTCCCAGATACGCAGTATTTT
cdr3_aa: CSASGTSGPNLPDTQYF

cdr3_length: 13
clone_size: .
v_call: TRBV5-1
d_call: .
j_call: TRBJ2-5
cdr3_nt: TGCGCCAGCACGGGCGGGGAACAAGAGACCCAGTACTTC
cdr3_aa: CASTGGEQETQYF

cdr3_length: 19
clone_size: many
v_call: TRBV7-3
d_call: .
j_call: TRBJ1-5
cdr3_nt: TGTGCCAGCAGCTTGGCCGTCCAGGGGAAACCCTCATATAGGCAGCCCCAGCATTTT
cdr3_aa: CASSLAVQGKPSYRQPQHF

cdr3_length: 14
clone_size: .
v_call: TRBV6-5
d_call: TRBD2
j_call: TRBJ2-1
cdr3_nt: TGTGCCAGCAGTTCTAGCGGGGGATACAATGAGCAGTTCTTC
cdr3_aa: CASSSSGGYNEQFF

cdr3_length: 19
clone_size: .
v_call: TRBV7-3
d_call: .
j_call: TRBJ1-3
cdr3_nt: TGTGCCAGCAGCCCACAGCTCCCGGCGGGACGGCGCTCTGGAAACACCATATATTTT
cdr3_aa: CASSPQLPAGRRSGNTIYF

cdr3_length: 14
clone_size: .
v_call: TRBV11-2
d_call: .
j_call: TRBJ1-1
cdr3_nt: TGTGCCAGCAGCTTACCCCGACAGAACACTGAAGCTTTCTTT
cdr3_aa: CASSLPRQNTEAFF

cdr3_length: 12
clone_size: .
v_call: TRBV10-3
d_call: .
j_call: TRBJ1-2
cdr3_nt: TGTGCCATCAGTACAGGGAGTGGTGGCTACACCTTC
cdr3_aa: CAISTGSGGYTF